One sample yielded the 5 T cell receptor beta chains listed below, sequenced in a study of identical twins. Using its own MiXCR run on the 5' RACE reads, TCRdb lists one record per CDR3 protein. The sample records about 700,000 distinct CDR3 sequences, less than 7% being singletons. What was sequenced was naive T cells sorted from blood. These receptors all stem from a man in his late teens or twenties in good health.

This clonotype was counted a few times. This CDR3 is CASSLKKGAGELFF. In nucleotides, the CDR3 is TGTGCCAGCAGCCTCAAGAAAGGGGCCGGGGAGCTGTTTTTT. The chain carries TRBV14 and TRBJ2-2, with D perhaps matching TRBD1 (5 bases). The CDR3 runs to 14 residues. Germline V lookup: CDR1 SGHDN, CDR2 FVKESK. The V end was cut by 4 bases, the J end by 6 bases, with 12 bases between.

This sequence joins TRBV20-1 and TRBJ2-3; 14 bases align to TRBD2. Germline trimming cut 5 bases from V and 0 bases from J; bases unmatched to any gene: 10. This CDR3 is 18 amino acids long. The V gene's germline CDR1 is DFQATT and CDR2 SNEGSKA (reference sequence). CDR3 DNA sequence: TGCAGTGCTCTTTCTGGACTAGCGGGAGGACCTAGCACAGATACGCAGTATTTT. It specifies CSALSGLAGGPSTDTQYF.

In this sample, this clonotype turned up many times. At one end, the junction sequence differs from germline, possibly due to a read error. The rearrangement uses TRBV7-9 and TRBJ1-1, with D unclear. CDR1 is SEHNR, CDR2 FQNEAQ, per germline (reference sequence). This CDR3 has 13 amino acids. The CDR3 sequence: CASTLRLDTEAFF. The CDR3 DNA reads TGTGCCAGCACCTTAAGGTTGGACACTGAAGCTTTCTTT. Together with reference TRBV7-9 and TRBJ1-1, the CDR3 gives the full variable domain: DTGVSQNPRHKITKRGQNVTFRCDPISEHNRLYWYRQTLGQGPEFLTYFQNEAQLEKSRLLSDRFSAERPKGSFSTLEIQRTEQGDSAMYLCASTLRLDTEAFFGQGTRLTVV.

The chain is built from TRBV3-1 and TRBJ2-5, with D possibly TRBD2 on 6 matching bases. The germline gives CDR1 LGHDT, CDR2 YNNKEL (reference sequence). The CDR3 is 14 amino acids. The germline V and J ends were trimmed by 11 bases and 4 bases, with 20 bases remaining between them. CDR3 in amino acids: CAPRQFPGAETQYF. The CDR3 coding sequence is TGTGCCCCGCGACAATTCCCGGGAGCAGAGACCCAGTACTTC.

The chain joins TRBV28 to TRBJ1-5, with TRBD1 as a possible D gene (6 bases). Between the trimmed V and J ends, which lost 6 bases and 3 bases, there was a span of 12 bases. Per the germline V gene, CDR1 is MDHEN and CDR2 is SYDVKM. The CDR3 is 14 amino acids. Here the CDR3 DNA reads TGTGCCAGCAGCTCTGACAGGCCCAATCAGCCCCAGCATTTT. It specifies CASSSDRPNQPQHF.